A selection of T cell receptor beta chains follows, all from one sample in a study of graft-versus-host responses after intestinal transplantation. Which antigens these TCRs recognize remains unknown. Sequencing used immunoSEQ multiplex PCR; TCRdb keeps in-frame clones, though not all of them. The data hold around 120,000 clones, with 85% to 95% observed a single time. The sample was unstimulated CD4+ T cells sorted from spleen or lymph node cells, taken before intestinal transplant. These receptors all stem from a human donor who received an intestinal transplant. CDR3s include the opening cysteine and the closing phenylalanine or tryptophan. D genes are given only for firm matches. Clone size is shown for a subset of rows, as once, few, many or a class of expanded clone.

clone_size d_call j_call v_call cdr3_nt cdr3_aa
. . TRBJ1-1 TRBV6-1 TGTGCCAGCGCCAGGGCGAAGACTGAAGCTTTCTTT CASARAKTEAFF
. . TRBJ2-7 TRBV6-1 TGTGCCAGCACTTCAAGAGGCTTTACCTACGAGCAGTACTTC CASTSRGFTYEQYF
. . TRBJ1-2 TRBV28 TGTGCCAGCAGTCCCTGGGACCCCCAGAGGGACACCTTC CASSPWDPQRDTF
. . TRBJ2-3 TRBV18 TGTGCCAGCTCACCACGCCAGGAACTAGATACGCAGTATTTT CASSPRQELDTQYF
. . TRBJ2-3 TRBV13 TGTGCCAGCAGCTTAGATAGGGGAGATACGCAGTATTTT CASSLDRGDTQYF
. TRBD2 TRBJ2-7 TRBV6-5 TGTGCCAGCAGCTTCCGCACTAGCGGGTCTTACGAGCAGTACTTC CASSFRTSGSYEQYF
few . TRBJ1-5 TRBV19 TGTGCCAGTAGTCAGGGGAATAAGCCCCAGCATTTT CASSQGNKPQHF
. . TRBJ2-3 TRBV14 TGTGCCAGCAGCAAAGAAAAGCCAGATACGCAGTATTTT CASSKEKPDTQYF
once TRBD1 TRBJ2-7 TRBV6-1 TGTGCCGGAAGGACAGGTGTCGACGAGCAGTACTTC CAGRTGVDEQYF
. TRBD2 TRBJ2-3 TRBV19 TGTGCCAGTAGTTCTAGCGGGGGGAGCACAGATACGCAGTATTTT CASSSSGGSTDTQYF
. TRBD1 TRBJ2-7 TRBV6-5 TGTGCCAGCAGTTTGGGGACAGGGCCGGGCGAGCAGTACTTC CASSLGTGPGEQYF
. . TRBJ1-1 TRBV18 TGTGCCAGCTCACCAACCTCAGGGTTCGGAGCTTTCTTT CASSPTSGFGAFF
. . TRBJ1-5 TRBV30 TGTGCCTGGAGTCTGGAGGGCGGGAGCAATCAGCCCCAGCATTTT CAWSLEGGSNQPQHF
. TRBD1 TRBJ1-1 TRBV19 TGTGCCAGTAGTATACCGGGACAGGGGGCCGCGTACACTGAAGCTTTCTTT CASSIPGQGAAYTEAFF
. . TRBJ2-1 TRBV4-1 TGCGCCAGCAGCCAAGCGGGTAACTCCTACAATGAGCAGTTCTTC CASSQAGNSYNEQFF
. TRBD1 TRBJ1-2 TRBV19 TGTGCCAGTAGTCCCCGGGACAGCCTCTATGGCTACACCTTC CASSPRDSLYGYTF
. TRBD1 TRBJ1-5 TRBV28 TGTGCCAGCAGTTTGTGGACAGGGGGCAATCAGCCCCAGCATTTT CASSLWTGGNQPQHF
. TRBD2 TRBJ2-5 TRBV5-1 TGCGCCAGCAGCTTCGGCGGGAGGGTACAAGAGACCCAGTACTTC CASSFGGRVQETQYF
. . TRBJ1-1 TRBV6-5 TGTGCCAGCAGCTCCGGACGACTTATGAACACTGAAGCTTTCTTT CASSSGRLMNTEAFF
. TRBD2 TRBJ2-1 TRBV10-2 TGCGCCAGCAGTGAGTTTGTAGCGGGAGGAGGGAATGAGCAGTTCTTC CASSEFVAGGGNEQFF
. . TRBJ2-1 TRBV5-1 TGCGCCAGCAGCCCGGGCGGGGGCGATGAGCAGTTCTTC CASSPGGGDEQFF
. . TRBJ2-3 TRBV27 TGTGCCAGCAGTTTACTAGCGACCACAGATACGCAGTATTTT CASSLLATTDTQYF
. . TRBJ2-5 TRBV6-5 TGTGCCAGCAGTCAAAGGGAGTTAGAGACCCAGTACTTC CASSQRELETQYF
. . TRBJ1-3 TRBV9 TGTGCCAGCAGCGCGCGAGCTAAGACCATATATTTT CASSARAKTIYF
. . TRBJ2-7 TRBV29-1 TGCAGCGCTGGTGACTCCTACGAGCAGTACTTC CSAGDSYEQYF
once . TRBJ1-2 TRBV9 TGTGCCAGCAGCGTTAGGGGGGCTGATGGCTACACCTTC CASSVRGADGYTF
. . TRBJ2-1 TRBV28 TGTGCCAGCAGGCGGGCCGCTACACAGTTCTTC CASRRAATQFF
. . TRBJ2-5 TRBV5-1 TGCGCCAGCAGCTCCGGAGGAGGGGGTCTGGAGACCCAGTACTTC CASSSGGGGLETQYF
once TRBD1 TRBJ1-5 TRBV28 TGTGCCAGCAGCCCTGGGACAGGGGGCTCCTTCCAGCCCCAGCATTTT CASSPGTGGSFQPQHF
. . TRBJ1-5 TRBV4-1 TGCGCCAGCAGCCAAGACTGGGGACCTAATCAGCCCCAGCATTTT CASSQDWGPNQPQHF
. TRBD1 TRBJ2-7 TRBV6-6 TGTGCCAGCAGCCAAGGACAAACAGGGGGCTACGAGCAGTACTTC CASSQGQTGGYEQYF
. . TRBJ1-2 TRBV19 TGTGCCAGTAGTCAGACACTTGCCTCCTCTGGCTACACCTTC CASSQTLASSGYTF
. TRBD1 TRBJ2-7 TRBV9 TGTGCCAGCAGCGTCCGGGACAGGGGGCATGAGCAGTACTTC CASSVRDRGHEQYF
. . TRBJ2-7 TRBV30 TGTGCCTGGAGTCTAGCGAGGGGCTACGAGCAGTACTTC CAWSLARGYEQYF
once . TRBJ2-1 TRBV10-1 TGCGCCAGCAGTGGGACTACCTACAATGAGCAGTTCTTC CASSGTTYNEQFF
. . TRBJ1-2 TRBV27 TGTGCCAGCCTAGGCCGTTATGGCTACACCTTC CASLGRYGYTF
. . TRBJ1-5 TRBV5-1 TGCGCCAGCAGCTTGGGGGCGGCTAATCAGCCCCAGCATTTT CASSLGAANQPQHF
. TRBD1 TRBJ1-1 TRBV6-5 TGTGCCAGCAGTTCCCCTCGACAGGGGGCAGGGACTGAAGCTTTCTTT CASSSPRQGAGTEAFF
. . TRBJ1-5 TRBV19 TGTGCCAGTAGTATCGGAGGGGCACAGCCCCAGCATTTT CASSIGGAQPQHF
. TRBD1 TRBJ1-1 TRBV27 TGTGCCAGCAGTTCGTTCGGGACAGGGGACACTGAAGCTTTCTTT CASSSFGTGDTEAFF
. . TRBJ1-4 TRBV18 TGTGCCAGCTCACCACAAGGGGCGTCTAATGAAAAACTGTTTTTT CASSPQGASNEKLFF
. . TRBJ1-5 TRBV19 TGTGCCAGTAGTATATCCCTATACAGTAGCAATCAGCCCCAGCATTTT CASSISLYSSNQPQHF
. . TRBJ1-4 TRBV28 TGTGCCAGCAGTTACAGGTCTGAAAAACTGTTTTTT CASSYRSEKLFF
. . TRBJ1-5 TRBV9 TGTGCCAGCAGCGTCTATAGCAATCAGCCCCAGCATTTT CASSVYSNQPQHF
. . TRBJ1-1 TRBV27 TGTGCCAGCAGTTATAGGCGGGCCTACATGAACACTGAAGCTTTCTTT CASSYRRAYMNTEAFF
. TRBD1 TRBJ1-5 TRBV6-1 TGTGCCAGCAGTGGAACCTGGGACAGGGGGTTTGGCAATCAGCCCCAGCATTTT CASSGTWDRGFGNQPQHF
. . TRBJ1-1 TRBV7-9 TGTGCCAGCAGCTTATGGGGGAGCACTGAAGCTTTCTTT CASSLWGSTEAFF
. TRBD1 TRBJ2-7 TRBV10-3 TGTGCCATCAGTGCGGAACAGGGGGTCGGCGAGCAGTACTTC CAISAEQGVGEQYF
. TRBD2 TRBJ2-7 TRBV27 TGTGCCAGCAGCCTTCCCGGGGGAAGCGGGAGCATATACGAGCAGTACTTC CASSLPGGSGSIYEQYF
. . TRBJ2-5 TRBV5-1 TGCGCCAGCAGCCCGACGCGCGAGACCCAGTACTTC CASSPTRETQYF